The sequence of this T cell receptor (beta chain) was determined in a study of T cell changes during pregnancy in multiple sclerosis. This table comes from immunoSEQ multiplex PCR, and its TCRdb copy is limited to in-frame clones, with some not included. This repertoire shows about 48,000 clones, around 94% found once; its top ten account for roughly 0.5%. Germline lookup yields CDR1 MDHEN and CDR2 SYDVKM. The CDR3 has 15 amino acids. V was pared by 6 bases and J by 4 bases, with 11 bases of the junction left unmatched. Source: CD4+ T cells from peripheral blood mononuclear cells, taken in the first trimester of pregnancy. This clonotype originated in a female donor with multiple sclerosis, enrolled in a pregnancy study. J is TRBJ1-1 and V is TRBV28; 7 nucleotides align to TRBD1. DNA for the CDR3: TGTGCCAGCAGATCTCGACAGGGTGGGGGCACTGAAGCTTTCTTT. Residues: CASRSRQGGGTEAFF.